This TCR beta chain was identified during a study of blood T cell repertoires in COVID-19. On the study more broadly: Samples of COVID-19 (acute and convalescent) were obtained from the United States, Italy and Spain.

The table came from immunoSEQ multiplex PCR; TCRdb's copy has only in-frame clones and leaves some out. The top ten hold around 10% of the sample, which has about 91,000 clones, approximately 80% seen once. Germline CDR1 and CDR2: SGDLS and YYNGEE. V lost 0 bases to trimming and J lost 3 bases, with 9 bases between them. The CDR3 runs to 14 residues. The rearrangement joins TRBV9 to TRBJ1-1; weak D call: TRBD1 (5 bases). The sequence derives from an elderly woman with acute or convalescent COVID-19. The specimen sequenced was peripheral blood. CDR3: CASSVGQTHTEAFF. DNA of the CDR3: TGTGCCAGCAGCGTAGGACAGACCCACACTGAAGCTTTCTTT.